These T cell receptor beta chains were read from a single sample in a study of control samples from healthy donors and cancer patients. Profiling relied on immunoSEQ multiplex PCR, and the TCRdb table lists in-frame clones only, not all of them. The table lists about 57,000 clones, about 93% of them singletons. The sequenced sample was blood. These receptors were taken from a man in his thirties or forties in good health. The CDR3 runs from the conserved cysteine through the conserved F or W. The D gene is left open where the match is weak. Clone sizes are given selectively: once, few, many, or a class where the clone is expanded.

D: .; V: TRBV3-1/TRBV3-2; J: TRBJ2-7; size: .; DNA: TGTGCCAGCATTCCCCCCTCCTACGAGCAGTACTTC; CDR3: CASIPPSYEQYF
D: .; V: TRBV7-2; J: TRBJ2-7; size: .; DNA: TGTGCCAGCAGCTCTGCCAATCGGGACTACGAGCAGTACTTC; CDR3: CASSSANRDYEQYF
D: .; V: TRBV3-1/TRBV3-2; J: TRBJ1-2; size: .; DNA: TGTGCCAGCAGCCAAGATCAAGGGGCCGATGGCTACACCTTC; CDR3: CASSQDQGADGYTF
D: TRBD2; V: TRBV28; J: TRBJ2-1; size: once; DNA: TGTGCCAGCAGTTTACTTATGCTAGCGGAAGAGCAGTTCTTC; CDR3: CASSLLMLAEEQFF
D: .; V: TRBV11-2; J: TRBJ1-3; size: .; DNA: TGTGCCAGCAGCAGCCCCTCTGGAAACACCATATATTTT; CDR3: CASSSPSGNTIYF
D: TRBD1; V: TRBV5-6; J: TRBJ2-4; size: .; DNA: TGTGCCAGCAGGATGGGACAGGGAAAAAACATTCAGTACTTC; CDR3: CASRMGQGKNIQYF
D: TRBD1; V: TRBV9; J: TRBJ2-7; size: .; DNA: TGTGCCAGCAGCCCACGACAAACAGGGGCCGCCGCGGAGCAGTACTTC; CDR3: CASSPRQTGAAAEQYF
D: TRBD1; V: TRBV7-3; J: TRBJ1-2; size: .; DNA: TGTGCCAGCAGCTTAGCCGCCGGGACAGCCGGCGGGGATGGCTACACCTTC; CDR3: CASSLAAGTAGGDGYTF
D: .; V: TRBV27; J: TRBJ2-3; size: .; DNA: TGTGCCAGCAGTTTCCGGCCGAAGGATACGCAGTATTTT; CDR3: CASSFRPKDTQYF
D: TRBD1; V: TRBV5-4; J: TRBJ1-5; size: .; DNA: TGTGCCAGCAGCCGGGACAGGGGTAGCAATCAGCCCCAGCATTTT; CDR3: CASSRDRGSNQPQHF
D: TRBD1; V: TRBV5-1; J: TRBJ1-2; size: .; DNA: TGCGCCAGCAGCTTTACCGGGACAGAGTTTAACTATGGCTACACCTTC; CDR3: CASSFTGTEFNYGYTF
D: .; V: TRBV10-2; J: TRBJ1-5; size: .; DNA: TGCGCCAGCACGGGTCAGCTGAGCAATCAGCCCCAGCATTTT; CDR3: CASTGQLSNQPQHF
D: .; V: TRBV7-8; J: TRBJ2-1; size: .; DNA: TGTGCCAGCAGCGCCACAGGGAGTCCCTACAATGAGCAGTTCTTC; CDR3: CASSATGSPYNEQFF
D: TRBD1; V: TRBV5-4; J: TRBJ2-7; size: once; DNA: TGTGCCAGCAGAGAAGGGACAGGGCTCTCCTACGAGCAGTACTTC; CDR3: CASREGTGLSYEQYF
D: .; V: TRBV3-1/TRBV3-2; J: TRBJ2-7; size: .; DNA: TGTGCCAGCAGCCAAGTATCCATTTCTCGGCAGTACTTC; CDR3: CASSQVSISRQYF
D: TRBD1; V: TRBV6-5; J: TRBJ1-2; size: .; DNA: TGTGCCAGCAGTCTACAGGGGGCCGGTAACTATGGCTACACCTTC; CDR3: CASSLQGAGNYGYTF
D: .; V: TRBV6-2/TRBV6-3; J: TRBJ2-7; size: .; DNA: TGTGCCAGCAGTTGGTCAGTTCCCTCCTACGAGCAGTACTTC; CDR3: CASSWSVPSYEQYF
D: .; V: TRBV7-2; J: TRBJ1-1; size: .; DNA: TGTGCCAGCAGTCCGATTATCAGAAGGACGAACACTGAAGCTTTCTTT; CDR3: CASSPIIRRTNTEAFF
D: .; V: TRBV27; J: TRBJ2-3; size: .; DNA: TGTGCCAGCAGTTTAAGAGTTCCAGGGTCAAGCACAGATACGCAGTATTTT; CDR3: CASSLRVPGSSTDTQYF
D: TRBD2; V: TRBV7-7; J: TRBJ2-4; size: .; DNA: TGTGCCAGCAGCCACCTCGGGACTAGCCCCCGGAACATTCAGTACTTC; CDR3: CASSHLGTSPRNIQYF
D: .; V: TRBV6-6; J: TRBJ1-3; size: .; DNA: TGTGCCAGCAGTTACGGGGCAACCTCTGGAAACACCATATATTTT; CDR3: CASSYGATSGNTIYF
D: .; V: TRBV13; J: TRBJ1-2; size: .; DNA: TGTGCCAGCAGCCGGAGAACGGGGCTTGGCTACACCTTC; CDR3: CASSRRTGLGYTF
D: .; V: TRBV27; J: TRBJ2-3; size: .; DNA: TGTGCCAGCAGCGCCACAGATACGCAGTATTTT; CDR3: CASSATDTQYF
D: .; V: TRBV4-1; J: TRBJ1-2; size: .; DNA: TGCGCCAGCAGCCAAGAAGGGACTTTTAACTATGGCTACACCTTC; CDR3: CASSQEGTFNYGYTF
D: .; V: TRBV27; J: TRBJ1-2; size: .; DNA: TGTGCCAGCAGTTTATCAGGGACGGTGAATTATGGCTACACCTTC; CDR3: CASSLSGTVNYGYTF
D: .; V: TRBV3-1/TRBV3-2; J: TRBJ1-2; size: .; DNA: TGTGCCAGCAGTTACCGCTCGTTGAACTATGGCTACACCTTC; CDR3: CASSYRSLNYGYTF
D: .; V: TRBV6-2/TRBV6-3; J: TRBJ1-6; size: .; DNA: TGTGCCAGCAGTTACAACGGAAATTCACCCCTCCACTTT; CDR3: CASSYNGNSPLHF
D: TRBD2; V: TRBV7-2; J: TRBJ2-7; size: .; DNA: TGTGCCAGCAGCTTAAAGGCGGGAGATGAGCAGTACTTC; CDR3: CASSLKAGDEQYF
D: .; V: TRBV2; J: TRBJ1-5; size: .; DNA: TGTGCCAGCAGTGAAGCGGCCGCTAGCAATCAGCCCCAGCATTTT; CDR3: CASSEAAASNQPQHF
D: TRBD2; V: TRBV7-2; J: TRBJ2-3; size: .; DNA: TGTGCCAGCAGCTTAGGTCTCGGGGGGGGTACAGATACGCAGTATTTT; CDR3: CASSLGLGGGTDTQYF